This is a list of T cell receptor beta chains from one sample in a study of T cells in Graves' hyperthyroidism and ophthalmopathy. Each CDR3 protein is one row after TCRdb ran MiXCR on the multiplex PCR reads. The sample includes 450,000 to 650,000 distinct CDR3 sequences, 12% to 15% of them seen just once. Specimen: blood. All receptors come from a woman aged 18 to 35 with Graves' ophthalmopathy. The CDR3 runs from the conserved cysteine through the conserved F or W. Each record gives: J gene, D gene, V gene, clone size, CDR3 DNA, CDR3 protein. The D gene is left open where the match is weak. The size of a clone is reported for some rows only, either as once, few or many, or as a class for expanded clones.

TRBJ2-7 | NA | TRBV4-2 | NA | TGTGCCAGCAGCCAAGACTGGATGGGGCTCTCCTACGAGCAGTACTTC | CASSQDWMGLSYEQYF
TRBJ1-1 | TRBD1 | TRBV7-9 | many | TGTGCCAGCAGCTTTCCGGACAGGCACGCTTTCTTT | CASSFPDRHAFF
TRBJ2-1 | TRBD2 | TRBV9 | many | TGTGCCAGCAGCGCTTCGGGAGGGGAGGTCAATGAGCAGTTCTTC | CASSASGGEVNEQFF
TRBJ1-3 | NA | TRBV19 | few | TGTGCCAGTAGTAGATACAGGGACTCCGGAAACACCATATATTTT | CASSRYRDSGNTIYF
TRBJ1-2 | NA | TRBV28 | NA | TGTGCCAGCAGTTTCCCCCCGGAGGGCTACACCTTC | CASSFPPEGYTF
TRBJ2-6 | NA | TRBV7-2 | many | TGTGCCAGCAGGCCGAACTCTGGGGCCAACGTCCTGACTTTC | CASRPNSGANVLTF
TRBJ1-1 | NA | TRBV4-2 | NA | TGTGCCAGCAGCCCATTATTGATTGAGGACGGGGAAGCTTTCTTT | CASSPLLIEDGEAFF
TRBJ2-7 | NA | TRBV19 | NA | TGTGCCAGTGGGTCACTAGCTACTGAGCAGTACTTC | CASGSLATEQYF
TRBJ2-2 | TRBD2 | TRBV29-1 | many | TGCAGCGTTAGTGGAGCGGGAGGCGTTAACGGGGAGCTGTTTTTT | CSVSGAGGVNGELFF
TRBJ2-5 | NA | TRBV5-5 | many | TGTGCCAGCAGCCCCCAGATAAATCAAGAGACCCAGTACTTC | CASSPQINQETQYF
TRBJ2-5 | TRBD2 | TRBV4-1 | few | TGCGCCAGCAGCCAAGAAAGGATGGGTGTTAGCGGGAGGCGGTGGGAGACCCAGTACTTC | CASSQERMGVSGRRWETQYF
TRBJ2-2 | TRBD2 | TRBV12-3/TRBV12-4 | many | TGTGCCAGCAGTCTAGCGGGAGAGGACGGGGAGCTGTTTTTT | CASSLAGEDGELFF
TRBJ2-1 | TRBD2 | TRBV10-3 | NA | TGTGCCATCAGTGACGGACTAGCTCTCGTTTTTGATGAGCAGTTCTTC | CAISDGLALVFDEQFF
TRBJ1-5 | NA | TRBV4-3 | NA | TGCGCCAGCAGCCAAGAGGCAGGGTGGGATCAGCCCCAGCATTTT | CASSQEAGWDQPQHF
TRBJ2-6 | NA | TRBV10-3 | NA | TGTGCCATAGCCAAGAGGGCGCATTCTGGGGCCAACGTCCTGACTTTC | CAIAKRAHSGANVLTF
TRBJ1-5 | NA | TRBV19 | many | TGTGCCAGTAGTCCAGAGGGCTATCAGCCCCAGCATTTT | CASSPEGYQPQHF
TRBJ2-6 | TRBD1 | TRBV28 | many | TGTGCCAGCAGAAACAGGGGTACTGGGGCCAACGTCCTGACTTTC | CASRNRGTGANVLTF
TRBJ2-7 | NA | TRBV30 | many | TGTGCCTGGAGTAGGGGGAGGGCCCTATTGGAGCAGTACTTC | CAWSRGRALLEQYF
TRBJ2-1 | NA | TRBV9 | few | TGTGCCAGCAGCGTTGACGCCTACAATGAGCAGTTCTTC | CASSVDAYNEQFF
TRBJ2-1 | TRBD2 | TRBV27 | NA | TGTGCCAGCGGTAACTACGCTAGCGGGGGCCTCGGAGAGCAGTTCTTC | CASGNYASGGLGEQFF
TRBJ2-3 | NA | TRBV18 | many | TGTGCCAGCTCACCTCAACCCGCATCTAGCACAGATACGCAGTATTTT | CASSPQPASSTDTQYF
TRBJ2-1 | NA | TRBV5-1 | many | TGCGCCAGCAGCCCAAGGTGGTCTAGCGTCGTCGATGAGCAGTTCTTC | CASSPRWSSVVDEQFF
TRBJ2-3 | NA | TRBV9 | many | TGTGCCAGCAGCGTAGCGGGAGTGGAAGATACGCAGTATTTT | CASSVAGVEDTQYF
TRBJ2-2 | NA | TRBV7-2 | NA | TGTGCCAGCAGCTTAGACAAGGGGGAGCTGTTTTTT | CASSLDKGELFF
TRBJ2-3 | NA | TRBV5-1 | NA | TGCGCCAGCAGCTTCAGGGTTCCAGAAGCTGGCACAGATACGCAGTATTTT | CASSFRVPEAGTDTQYF
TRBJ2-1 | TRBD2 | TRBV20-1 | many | TGCAGTGCTAGCCCTCCCCGCGGGAGGAGCTCCTACAATGAGCAGTTCTTC | CSASPPRGRSSYNEQFF
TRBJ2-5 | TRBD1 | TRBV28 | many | TGTGCCAGCAGCGAGCAGGGGGCGCGACTAGGGGAGACCCAGTACTTC | CASSEQGARLGETQYF
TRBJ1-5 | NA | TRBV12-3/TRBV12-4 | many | TGTGCCAGCAGCGCAGGGAGTCGGCCCCAGCATTTT | CASSAGSRPQHF
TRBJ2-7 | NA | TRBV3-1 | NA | TGTGCCAGCAGCCCCTTACCCGGAGGGGGCGCCTACGAGCAGTACTTC | CASSPLPGGGAYEQYF
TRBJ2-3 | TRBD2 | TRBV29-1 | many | TGCAGCGGGGGGACTAGCGATACCACAGATACGCAGTATTTT | CSGGTSDTTDTQYF
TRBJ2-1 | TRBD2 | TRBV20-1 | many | TGCAGTGCTAGGACACTAGCGGATCGGGCCAATGAGCAGTTCTTC | CSARTLADRANEQFF
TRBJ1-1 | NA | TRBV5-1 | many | TGCGCCAGCAGCTTGGCCCTCCAGGGGAGCACTGAAGCTTTCTTT | CASSLALQGSTEAFF